The TCR beta chain described here comes from a study of CD8 T cells in Susac syndrome. Roughly 0.45 to 1 ug RNA was reverse transcribed with random hexamers. TCRdb fed the immunoSEQ multiplex PCR reads into MiXCR, producing one record per CDR3 protein. In the table there are under 200,000 distinct CDR3 sequences, around 94% of which are singletons. The diagnostic criteria were recently defined, and patients with Susac syndrome met them for definite or probable disease. FACS enriched CD8+ TEMRA cells, while bulk CD8+ and CD4+ were negatively isolated. Notes on this clonotype: Its antigen is not known.

Study-wide findings and caveats: By the study's own acknowledgment, its TCR sequencing and HLA analysis included relatively few individuals.

V lost 6 bases and J 1 base, leaving 11 bases between the germline ends. The germline V gene encodes CDR1 DFQATT and CDR2 SNEGSKA (reference sequence). The CDR3 covers 13 residues. Sequencing was done on a sample of CD4+ T cells from PBMCs. The J gene is TRBJ2-3, the V gene TRBV20-1; D is unclear. This TCR came from a human donor with Susac syndrome. The chain's CDR3 is CSALFPGTDTQYF. CDR3 nucleotides: TGCAGTGCCTTATTTCCGGGCACAGATACGCAGTATTTT.